This record covers a single TCR beta chain. The antigen remains undetermined. The treatment here: about 20 received Ad26.COV2.S at low or high dose, single or two shots; 5 received placebo; per-sample allocation not given. Specimens were obtained on day 63 following the first vaccine or placebo injection. The data were taken from a study of Ad26.COV2.S vaccination and SARS-CoV-2 variants. Study findings and constraints: For non-spike TCRs, breadth in vaccine recipients resembled that in placebo recipients.

Using immunoSEQ multiplex PCR, the repertoire was profiled, and TCRdb retains in-frame clones only, with some absent. The profile shows under 400,000 clones, more than 75% of them singletons. The starting material was peripheral blood, obtained in a trial of Ad26.COV2.S vaccine versus placebo. The TCR sequence derives from a person between 18 and 60 years old who received the Ad26.COV2.S COVID-19 vaccine or a placebo.

CDR3 bases: TGTGCCAGCAGCCCCAGGGGCTGGGAGACCCAGTACTTC. This sequence encodes CASSPRGWETQYF. This rearrangement joins TRBV6-5 to TRBJ2-5; the D gene is possibly TRBD1 (6 bases). This CDR3 region has 13 residues. The V and J ends lost 6 bases and 5 bases respectively, with 13 bases between them. Germline lookup yields CDR1 MNHEY and CDR2 SVGAGI.